Listed below are T cell receptor beta chains from one sample, sequenced in a study of blood T cell repertoires in COVID-19. Clones were read by immunoSEQ multiplex PCR, and TCRdb kept only the in-frame ones, dropping some. This table has more than 85,000 clones, just over 85% appearing once. Sequencing was performed on peripheral blood. The source of these receptors is a man between 45 and 60 years old with COVID-19, enrolled during active disease. Both conserved end residues are part of each CDR3. Each record gives: clone size, J gene, V gene, D gene, CDR3 DNA, CDR3 protein. D genes are given only for firm matches. The size field is filled for only some rows; it gives once, few, many or a size class.

.,TRBJ1-6,TRBV11-3,.,TGTGCCAGCAGCCCTACCCCCGGGATTGGGGATTCACCCCTCCACTTT,CASSPTPGIGDSPLHF
.,TRBJ2-1,TRBV6-1,TRBD2,TGTGCCAGCAGTGAAGCGCCGATAGCGGGGGTGTATGAGCAGTTCTTC,CASSEAPIAGVYEQFF
.,TRBJ2-2,TRBV24-1,.,TGTGCCACCAGTGATTTGAATAGTGAGAGCACCGGGGAGCTGTTTTTT,CATSDLNSESTGELFF
.,TRBJ1-4,TRBV15,.,TGTGCCACCAGCAGAGAAACAGGCTTTAATGAAAAACTGTTTTTT,CATSRETGFNEKLFF
.,TRBJ2-5,TRBV6-2/TRBV6-3,TRBD2,TGTGCCAGCAGTTACCCCCGACTAGCGCATGGACAAGAGACCCAGTACTTC,CASSYPRLAHGQETQYF
.,TRBJ2-7,TRBV29-1,.,TGCAGCGTTGAAGATTTCCTTTACGAGCAGTACTTC,CSVEDFLYEQYF
.,TRBJ1-2,TRBV3-1/TRBV3-2,.,TGTGCCAGCACCTCGACAGCTTCCTATGGCTACACCTTC,CASTSTASYGYTF
.,TRBJ2-5,TRBV30,TRBD2,TGTGCCTGGAGTCCCGGACTAGCGGGGGCCTTGTACTTC,CAWSPGLAGALYF
few,TRBJ1-6,TRBV7-2,.,TGTGCCAGCAGCTTATTCATCGCGGAGGCTTCAGGTGATTCACCCCTCCACTTT,CASSLFIAEASGDSPLHF
.,TRBJ2-2,TRBV4-2,.,TGTGCCAGCAGCCAAGATCAGTCCAGGGAGGACACCGGGGAGCTGTTTTTT,CASSQDQSREDTGELFF
.,TRBJ2-7,TRBV4-1,TRBD2,TGCGCCAGCAGCCAAGGTCGGGGACTAGCGTACGAGCAGTACTTC,CASSQGRGLAYEQYF
.,TRBJ2-7,TRBV3-1/TRBV3-2,.,TGTGCCAGCAGCCCCCCAATAGGTCCTTCCTCGGGCGAGCAGTACTTC,CASSPPIGPSSGEQYF
.,TRBJ2-3,TRBV5-5,TRBD2,TGTGCCAGCAGCTTGTCAGCGGGGAGCACAGATACGCAGTATTTT,CASSLSAGSTDTQYF
.,TRBJ1-5,TRBV5-8,TRBD1,TGTGCCAGCAGCTTTAGGGACAGGGGACAGCCCCAGCATTTT,CASSFRDRGQPQHF
many,TRBJ2-1,TRBV6-4,TRBD2,TGTGCCAGCAGTGAGACTAGCGGGGGGGCGGATGAGCAGTTCTTC,CASSETSGGADEQFF
.,TRBJ2-1,TRBV2,TRBD2,TGTGCCAGCAGAACTACTAGCGGGGTTAACAATGAGCAGTTCTTC,CASRTTSGVNNEQFF
.,TRBJ1-5,TRBV27,TRBD1,TGTGCCAGCAGTTCCGGACAGGGTACGCAGCCCCAGCATTTT,CASSSGQGTQPQHF
.,TRBJ2-2,TRBV7-9,TRBD2,TGTGCCAGCAGCTTAAGAGGACTAGCGGGGGGTGTGCACACCGGGGAGCTGTTTTTT,CASSLRGLAGGVHTGELFF
.,TRBJ2-7,TRBV18,.,TGTGCCAGCTCACCCTCGGACATCTCCTACGAGCAGTACTTC,CASSPSDISYEQYF
.,TRBJ2-7,TRBV9,TRBD1,TGTGCCAGCAGCGTACGGGGCCAAGGGGGCGAGGAGCAGTACTTC,CASSVRGQGGEEQYF
.,TRBJ1-5,TRBV19,TRBD1,TGTGCCAGTAGTAGGGGACAGGGAGTGGTCGGGTATCAGCCCCAGCATTTT,CASSRGQGVVGYQPQHF
.,TRBJ1-6,TRBV15,TRBD1,TGTGCCACCAGCGCTAGACAGGGGACCTATAATTCACCCCTCCACTTT,CATSARQGTYNSPLHF
.,TRBJ2-3,TRBV5-6,TRBD2,TGTGCCAGCAGCTTAGGACTAGAAGCAGATACGCAGTATTTT,CASSLGLEADTQYF
.,TRBJ2-7,TRBV30,.,TGTGCCTGGATACCGGGGGTCTACGAGCAGTACTTC,CAWIPGVYEQYF
.,TRBJ2-3,TRBV3-1/TRBV3-2,TRBD2,TGTGCCAGCAGCCCCACTAGCGGGGGGGGCACAGATACGCAGTATTTT,CASSPTSGGGTDTQYF
once,TRBJ2-1,TRBV6-7,.,TGTGCCAGCAGTCAACCTCGGGGGGCCCCCTACAATGAGCAGTTCTTC,CASSQPRGAPYNEQFF
.,TRBJ2-7,TRBV29-1,.,TGCAGCGTTGATAACAGTAACTACGAGCAGTACTTC,CSVDNSNYEQYF
.,TRBJ1-5,TRBV6-6,.,TGTGCCAGCAGCCAAGGACAAAGCAATCAGCCCCAGCATTTT,CASSQGQSNQPQHF
.,TRBJ2-7,TRBV19,.,TGTGCCAGTAGTACAAGGACAGCGACCTACGAGCAGTACTTC,CASSTRTATYEQYF
.,TRBJ1-2,TRBV20-1,.,TGCAGTGCTAGAGATACGATTCCGCGGACCTTC,CSARDTIPRTF
once,TRBJ1-2,TRBV11-2,TRBD1,TGTGCCAGCAGCCCTGACAGGGGACGAGGCTACACCTTC,CASSPDRGRGYTF
.,TRBJ1-3,TRBV6-5,.,TGTGCCAGCAGCTCTACAGGGATGAGAAACACCATATATTTT,CASSSTGMRNTIYF
.,TRBJ2-1,TRBV27,TRBD2,TGTGCCAGCAGTTTCCTCACCCCCGGGACTAGCGGGGGGTCGGGTTACAATGAGCAGTTCTTC,CASSFLTPGTSGGSGYNEQFF